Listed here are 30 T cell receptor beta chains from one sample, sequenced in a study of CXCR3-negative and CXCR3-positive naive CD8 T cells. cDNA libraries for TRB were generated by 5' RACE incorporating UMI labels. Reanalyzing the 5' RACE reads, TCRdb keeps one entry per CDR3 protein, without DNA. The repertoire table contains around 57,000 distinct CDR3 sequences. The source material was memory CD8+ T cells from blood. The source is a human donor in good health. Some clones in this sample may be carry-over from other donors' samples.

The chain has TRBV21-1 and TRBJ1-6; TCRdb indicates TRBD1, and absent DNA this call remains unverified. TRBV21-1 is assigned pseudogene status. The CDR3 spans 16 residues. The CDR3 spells CASGGGRGQNNSPLHF.

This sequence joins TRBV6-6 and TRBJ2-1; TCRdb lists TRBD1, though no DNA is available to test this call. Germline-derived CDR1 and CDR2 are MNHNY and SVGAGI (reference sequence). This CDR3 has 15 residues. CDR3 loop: CASSPLGRRANEQFF.

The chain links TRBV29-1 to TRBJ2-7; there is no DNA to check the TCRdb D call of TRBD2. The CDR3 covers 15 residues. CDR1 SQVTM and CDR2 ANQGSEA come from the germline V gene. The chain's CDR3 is CSVEAAALGGYEQYF.

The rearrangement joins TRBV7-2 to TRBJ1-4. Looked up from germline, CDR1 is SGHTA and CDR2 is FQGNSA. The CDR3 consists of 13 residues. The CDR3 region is CASSLMEGGELFF. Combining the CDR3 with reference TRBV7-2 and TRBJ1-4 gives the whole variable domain GAGVSQSPSNKVTEKGKDVELRCDPISGHTALYWYRQSLGQGLEFLIYFQGNSAPDKSGLPSDRFSAERTGGSVSTLTIQRTQQEDSAVYLCASSLMEGGELFFGSGTQLSVL.

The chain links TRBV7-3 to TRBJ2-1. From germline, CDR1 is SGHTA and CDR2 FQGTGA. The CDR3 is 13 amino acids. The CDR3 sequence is CASSSSELDEQFF.

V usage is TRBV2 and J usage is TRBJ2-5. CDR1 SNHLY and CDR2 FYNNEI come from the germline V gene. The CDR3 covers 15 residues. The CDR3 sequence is CASSDSGSAQETQYF.

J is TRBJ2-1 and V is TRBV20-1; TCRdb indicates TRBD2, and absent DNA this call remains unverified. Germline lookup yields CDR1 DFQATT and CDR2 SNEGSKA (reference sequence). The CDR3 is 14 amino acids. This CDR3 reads CSATGTSEINEQFF.

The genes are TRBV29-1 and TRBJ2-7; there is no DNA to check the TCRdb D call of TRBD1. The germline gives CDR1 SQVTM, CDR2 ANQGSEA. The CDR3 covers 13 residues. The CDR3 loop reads CSAYTGQHYEQYF.

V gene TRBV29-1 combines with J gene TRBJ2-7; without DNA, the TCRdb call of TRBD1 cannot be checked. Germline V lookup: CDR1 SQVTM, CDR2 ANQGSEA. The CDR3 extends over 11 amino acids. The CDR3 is CSVDLGVEQYF.

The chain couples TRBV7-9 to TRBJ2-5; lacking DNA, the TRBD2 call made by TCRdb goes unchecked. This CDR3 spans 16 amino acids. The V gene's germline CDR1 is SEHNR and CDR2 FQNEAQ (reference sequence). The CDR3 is CASSSWTSGSGETQYF.

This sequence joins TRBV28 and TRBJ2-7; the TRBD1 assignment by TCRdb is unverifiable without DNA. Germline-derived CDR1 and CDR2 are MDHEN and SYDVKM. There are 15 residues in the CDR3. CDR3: CASSFGGQSSYEQYF.

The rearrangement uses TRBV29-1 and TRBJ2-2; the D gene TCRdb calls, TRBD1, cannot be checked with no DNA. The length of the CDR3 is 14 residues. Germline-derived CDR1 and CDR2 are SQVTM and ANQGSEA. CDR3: CSVVTGVGTGELFF.

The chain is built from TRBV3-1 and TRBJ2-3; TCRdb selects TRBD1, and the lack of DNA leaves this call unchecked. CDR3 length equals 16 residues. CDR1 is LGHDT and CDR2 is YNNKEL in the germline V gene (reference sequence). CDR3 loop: CASSVGREASTDTQYF.

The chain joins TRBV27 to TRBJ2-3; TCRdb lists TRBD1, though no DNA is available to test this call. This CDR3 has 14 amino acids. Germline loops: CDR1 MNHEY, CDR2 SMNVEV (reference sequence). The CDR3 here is CASSSTGGYDTQYF.

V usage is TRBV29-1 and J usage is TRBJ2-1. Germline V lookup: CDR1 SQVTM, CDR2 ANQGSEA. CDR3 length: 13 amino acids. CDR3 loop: CSVPRISYNEQFF.

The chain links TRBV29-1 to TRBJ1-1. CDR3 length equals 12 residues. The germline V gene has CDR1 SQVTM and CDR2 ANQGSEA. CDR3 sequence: CSVVGVNTEAFF.

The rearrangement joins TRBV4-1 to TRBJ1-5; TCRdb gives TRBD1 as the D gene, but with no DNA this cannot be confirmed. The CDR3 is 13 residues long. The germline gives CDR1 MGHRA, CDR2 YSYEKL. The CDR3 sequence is CASSQPGIEPQHF.

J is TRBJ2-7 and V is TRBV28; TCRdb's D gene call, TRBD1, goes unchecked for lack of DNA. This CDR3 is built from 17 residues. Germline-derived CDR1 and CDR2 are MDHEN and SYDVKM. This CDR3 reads CASRNPQGSAFTYEQYF.

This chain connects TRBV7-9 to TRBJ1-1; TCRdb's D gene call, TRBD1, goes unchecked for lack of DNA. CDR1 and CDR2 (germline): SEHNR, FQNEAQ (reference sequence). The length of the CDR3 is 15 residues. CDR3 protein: CASSLGGTGSTEAFF. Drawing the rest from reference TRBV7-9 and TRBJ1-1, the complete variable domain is DTGVSQNPRHKITKRGQNVTFRCDPISEHNRLYWYRQTLGQGPEFLTYFQNEAQLEKSRLLSDRFSAERPKGSFSTLEIQRTEQGDSAMYLCASSLGGTGSTEAFFGQGTRLTVV.

CDR3 region: CASSLSGGRFSTDTQYF. The rearrangement links TRBV27 to TRBJ2-3; TCRdb's D call of TRBD2 is untestable without DNA. Germline CDR1 MNHEY, CDR2 SMNVEV (reference sequence). The CDR3 covers 17 residues.

The CDR3 protein is CSVGRGQGMANYGYTF. The gene calls are TRBV29-1 and TRBJ1-2; TCRdb reports TRBD1, a call that lacks DNA to check it against. Germline CDR1 SQVTM, CDR2 ANQGSEA. The CDR3 is 16 amino acids.

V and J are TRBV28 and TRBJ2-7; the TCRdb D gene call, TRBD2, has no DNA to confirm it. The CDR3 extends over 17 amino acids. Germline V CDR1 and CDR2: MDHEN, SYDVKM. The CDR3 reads CASSSPIGDISSYEQYF.

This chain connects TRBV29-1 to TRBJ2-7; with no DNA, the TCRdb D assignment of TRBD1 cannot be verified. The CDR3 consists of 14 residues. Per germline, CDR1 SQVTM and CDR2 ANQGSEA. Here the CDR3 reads CSVEDLRGPEEQYF.

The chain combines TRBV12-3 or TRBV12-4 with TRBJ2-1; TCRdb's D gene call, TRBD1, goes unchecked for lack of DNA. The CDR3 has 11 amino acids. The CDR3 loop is CASSFWDEQFF.

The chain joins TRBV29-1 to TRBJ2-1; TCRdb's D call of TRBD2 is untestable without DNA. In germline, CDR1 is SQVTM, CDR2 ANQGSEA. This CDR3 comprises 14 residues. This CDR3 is CSGRTSGSYNEQFF.

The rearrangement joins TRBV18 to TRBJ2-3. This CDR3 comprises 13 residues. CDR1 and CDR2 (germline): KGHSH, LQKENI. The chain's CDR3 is CASSPPLTDTQYF. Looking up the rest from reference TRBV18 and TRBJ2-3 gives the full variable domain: NAGVMQNPRHLVRRRGQEARLRCSPMKGHSHVYWYRQLPEEGLKFMVYLQKENIIDESGMPKERFSAEFPKEGPSILRIQQVVRGDSAAYFCASSPPLTDTQYFGPGTRLTVL.

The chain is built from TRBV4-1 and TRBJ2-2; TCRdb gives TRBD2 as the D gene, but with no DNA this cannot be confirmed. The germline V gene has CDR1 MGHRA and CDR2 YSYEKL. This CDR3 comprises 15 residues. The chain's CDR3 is CASSSASGSPRELFF.

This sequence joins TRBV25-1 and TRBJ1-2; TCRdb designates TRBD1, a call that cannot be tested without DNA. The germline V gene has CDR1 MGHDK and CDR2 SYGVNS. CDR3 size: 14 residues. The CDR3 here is CASSEVPGLDGYTF.

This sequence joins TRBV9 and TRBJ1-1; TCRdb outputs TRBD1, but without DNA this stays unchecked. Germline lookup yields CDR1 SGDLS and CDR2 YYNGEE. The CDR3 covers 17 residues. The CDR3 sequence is CASSVRDRGSMNTEAFF.

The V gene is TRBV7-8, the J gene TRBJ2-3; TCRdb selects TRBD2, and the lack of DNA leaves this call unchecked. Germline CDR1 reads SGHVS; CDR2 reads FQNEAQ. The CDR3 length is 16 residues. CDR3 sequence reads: CASSLVGASPVDTQYF.